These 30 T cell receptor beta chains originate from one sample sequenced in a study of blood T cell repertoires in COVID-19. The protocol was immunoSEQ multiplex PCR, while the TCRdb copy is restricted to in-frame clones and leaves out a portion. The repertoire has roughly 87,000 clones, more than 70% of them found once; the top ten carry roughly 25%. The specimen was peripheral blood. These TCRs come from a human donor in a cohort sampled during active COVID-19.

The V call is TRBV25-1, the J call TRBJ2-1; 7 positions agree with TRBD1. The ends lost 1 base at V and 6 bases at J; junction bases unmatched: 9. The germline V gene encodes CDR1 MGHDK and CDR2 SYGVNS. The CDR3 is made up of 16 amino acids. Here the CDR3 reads CASSELGDRDGNEQFF. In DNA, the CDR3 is TGTGCCAGCAGTGAATTAGGGGACAGAGACGGCAATGAGCAGTTCTTC.

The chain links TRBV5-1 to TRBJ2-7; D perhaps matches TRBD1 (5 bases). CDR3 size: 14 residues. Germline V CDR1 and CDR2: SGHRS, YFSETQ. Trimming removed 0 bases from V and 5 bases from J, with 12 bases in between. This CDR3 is CASSLGQGGDEQYF. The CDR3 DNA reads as TGCGCCAGCAGCTTGGGGCAGGGTGGCGACGAGCAGTACTTC.

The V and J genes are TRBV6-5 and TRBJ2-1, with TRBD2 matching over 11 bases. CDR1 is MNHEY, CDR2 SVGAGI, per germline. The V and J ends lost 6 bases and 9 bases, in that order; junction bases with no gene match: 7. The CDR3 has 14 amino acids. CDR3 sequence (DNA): TGTGCCAGCAGAGGTAGCGGGGGGGTCGGTGAGCAGTTCTTC. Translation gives CASRGSGGVGEQFF.

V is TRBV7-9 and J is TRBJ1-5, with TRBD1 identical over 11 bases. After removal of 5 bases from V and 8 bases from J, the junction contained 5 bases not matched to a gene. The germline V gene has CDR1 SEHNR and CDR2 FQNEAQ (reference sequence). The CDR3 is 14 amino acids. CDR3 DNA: TGTGCCAGCAGCGAAGGGACAGGGGGGGAGCCCCAGCATTTT. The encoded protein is CASSEGTGGEPQHF.

The CDR3 region has the DNA TGTGCAAGTCGCTTAGCGCGGACTGACCATAGCAATCAGCCCCAGCATTTT. Its protein is CASRLARTDHSNQPQHF. V usage is TRBV12-2 and J usage is TRBJ1-5. TRBV12-2 is an annotated pseudogene. The CDR3 totals 17 residues.

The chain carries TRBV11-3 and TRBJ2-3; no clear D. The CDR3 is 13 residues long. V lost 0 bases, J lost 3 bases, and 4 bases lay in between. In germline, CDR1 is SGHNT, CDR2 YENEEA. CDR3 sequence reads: CASSLDRTDTQYF. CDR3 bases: TGTGCCAGCAGCTTAGATCGTACAGATACGCAGTATTTT.

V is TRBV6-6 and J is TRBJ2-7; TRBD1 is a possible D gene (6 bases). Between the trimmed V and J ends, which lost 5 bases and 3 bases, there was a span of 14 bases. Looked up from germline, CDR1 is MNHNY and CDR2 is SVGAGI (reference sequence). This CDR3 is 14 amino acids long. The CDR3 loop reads CASSDRMEVYEQYF. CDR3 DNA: TGTGCCAGCAGTGACAGGATGGAAGTCTACGAGCAGTACTTC.

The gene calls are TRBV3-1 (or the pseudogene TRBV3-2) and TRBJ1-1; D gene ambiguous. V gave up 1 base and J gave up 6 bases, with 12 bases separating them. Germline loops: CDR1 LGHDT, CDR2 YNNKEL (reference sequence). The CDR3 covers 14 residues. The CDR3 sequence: CASSQGRGLPEAFF. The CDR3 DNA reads TGTGCCAGCAGCCAAGGCCGCGGTCTCCCTGAAGCTTTCTTT.

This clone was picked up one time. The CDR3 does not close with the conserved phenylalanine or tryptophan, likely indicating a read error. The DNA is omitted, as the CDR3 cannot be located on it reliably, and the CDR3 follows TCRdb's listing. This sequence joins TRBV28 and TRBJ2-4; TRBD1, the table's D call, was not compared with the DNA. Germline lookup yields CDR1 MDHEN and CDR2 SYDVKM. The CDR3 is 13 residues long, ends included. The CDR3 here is CASSFRPAGHLNV.

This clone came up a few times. CDR3 in DNA: TGTGCCACCAGCGGCAGATCGACTAGCGGGAACACCGGGGAGCTGTTTTTT. As protein: CATSGRSTSGNTGELFF. The V gene is TRBV15, the J gene TRBJ2-2; 9 nucleotides line up with TRBD2. Germline CDR1 LNHNV, CDR2 YYDKDF (reference sequence). This CDR3 is 17 amino acids long. J was trimmed by 1 base and V by 5 bases; bases with no gene match: 8.

Here the CDR3 reads CASIGTGTGGNEQFF. Here the CDR3 DNA reads TGTGCCAGTATTGGGACCGGGACAGGGGGCAATGAGCAGTTCTTC. The V and J genes are TRBV19 and TRBJ2-1, with 11 bases aligning to TRBD1. This CDR3 comprises 15 residues. Germline loops: CDR1 LNHDA, CDR2 SQIVND (reference sequence). V lost 7 bases, J lost 6 bases, and 8 bases stayed unmatched.

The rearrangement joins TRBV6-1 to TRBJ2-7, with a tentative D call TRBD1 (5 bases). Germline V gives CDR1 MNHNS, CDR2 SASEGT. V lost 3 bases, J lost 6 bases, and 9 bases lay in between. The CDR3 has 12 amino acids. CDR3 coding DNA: TGTGCCAGCAGTGACCCAGGGCCCGAGCAGTACTTC. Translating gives CASSDPGPEQYF.

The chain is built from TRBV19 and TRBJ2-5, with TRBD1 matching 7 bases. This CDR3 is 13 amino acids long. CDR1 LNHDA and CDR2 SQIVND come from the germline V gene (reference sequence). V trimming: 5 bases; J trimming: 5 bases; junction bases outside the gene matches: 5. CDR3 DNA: TGTGCCAGTAGTCGAGGGGGCGGCGAGACCCAGTACTTC. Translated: CASSRGGGETQYF.

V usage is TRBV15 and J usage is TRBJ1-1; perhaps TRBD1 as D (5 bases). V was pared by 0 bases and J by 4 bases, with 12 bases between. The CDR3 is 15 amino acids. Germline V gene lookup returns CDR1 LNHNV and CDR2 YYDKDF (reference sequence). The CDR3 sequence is CATSREVGRTTEAFF. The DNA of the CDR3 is TGTGCCACCAGCAGAGAGGTGGGGCGGACCACTGAAGCTTTCTTT.

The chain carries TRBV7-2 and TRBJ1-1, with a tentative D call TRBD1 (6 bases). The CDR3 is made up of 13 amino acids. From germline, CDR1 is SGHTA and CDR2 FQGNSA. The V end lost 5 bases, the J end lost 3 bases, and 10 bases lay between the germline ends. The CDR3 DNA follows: TGTGCCAGCAGCCTGGACAGATACACTGAAGCTTTCTTT. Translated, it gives CASSLDRYTEAFF.

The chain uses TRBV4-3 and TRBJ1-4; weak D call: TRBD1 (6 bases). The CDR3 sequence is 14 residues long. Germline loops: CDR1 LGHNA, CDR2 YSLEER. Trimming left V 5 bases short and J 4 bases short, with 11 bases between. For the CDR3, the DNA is TGCGCCAGCAGCTTGGGGGCCTATAATGAAAAACTGTTTTTT. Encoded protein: CASSLGAYNEKLFF.

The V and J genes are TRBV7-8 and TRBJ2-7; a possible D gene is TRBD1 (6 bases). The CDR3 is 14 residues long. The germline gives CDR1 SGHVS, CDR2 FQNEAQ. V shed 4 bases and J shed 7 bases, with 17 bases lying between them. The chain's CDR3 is CASSYRDNLREQYF. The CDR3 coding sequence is TGTGCCAGCAGCTACCGGGACAACCTTAGAGAGCAGTACTTC.

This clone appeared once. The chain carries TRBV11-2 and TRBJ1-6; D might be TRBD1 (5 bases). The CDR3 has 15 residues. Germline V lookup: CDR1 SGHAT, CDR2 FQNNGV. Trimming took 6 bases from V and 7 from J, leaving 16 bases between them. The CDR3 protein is CASSPDYGGNSPLHF. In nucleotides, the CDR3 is TGTGCCAGCAGTCCGGATTATGGGGGGAATTCACCCCTCCACTTT.

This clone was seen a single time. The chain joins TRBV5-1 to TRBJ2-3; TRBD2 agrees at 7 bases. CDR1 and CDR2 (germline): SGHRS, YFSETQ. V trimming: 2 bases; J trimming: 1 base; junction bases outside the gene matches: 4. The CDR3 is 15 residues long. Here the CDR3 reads CASSFYAGGTDTQYF. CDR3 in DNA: TGCGCCAGCAGCTTTTATGCGGGGGGCACAGATACGCAGTATTTT.

This CDR3 is CASSLARATNEKLFF. The CDR3 bases are TGTGCCAGCAGTTTAGCGAGGGCAACTAATGAAAAACTGTTTTTT. This chain connects TRBV28 to TRBJ1-4; D is uncertain. The CDR3 covers 15 residues. The V end was cut by 2 bases, the J end by 0 bases, with 7 bases between. CDR1 and CDR2 from the germline V gene are MDHEN and SYDVKM.

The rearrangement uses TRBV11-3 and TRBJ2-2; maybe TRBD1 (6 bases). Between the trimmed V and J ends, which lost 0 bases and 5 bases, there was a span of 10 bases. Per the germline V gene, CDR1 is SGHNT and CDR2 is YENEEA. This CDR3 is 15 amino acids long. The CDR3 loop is CASSLEGAPTGELFF. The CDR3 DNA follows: TGTGCCAGCAGCTTAGAGGGGGCGCCTACCGGGGAGCTGTTTTTT.

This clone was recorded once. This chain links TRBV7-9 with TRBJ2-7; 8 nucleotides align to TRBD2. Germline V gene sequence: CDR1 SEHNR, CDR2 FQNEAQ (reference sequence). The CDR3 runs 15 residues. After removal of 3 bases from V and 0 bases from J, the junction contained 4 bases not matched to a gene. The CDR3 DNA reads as TGTGCCAGCAGCTTCTCGGGAGGGAGCTCCTACGAGCAGTACTTC. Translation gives CASSFSGGSSYEQYF. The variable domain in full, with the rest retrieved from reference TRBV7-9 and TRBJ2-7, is DTGVSQNPRHKITKRGQNVTFRCDPISEHNRLYWYRQTLGQGPEFLTYFQNEAQLEKSRLLSDRFSAERPKGSFSTLEIQRTEQGDSAMYLCASSFSGGSSYEQYFGPGTRLTVT.

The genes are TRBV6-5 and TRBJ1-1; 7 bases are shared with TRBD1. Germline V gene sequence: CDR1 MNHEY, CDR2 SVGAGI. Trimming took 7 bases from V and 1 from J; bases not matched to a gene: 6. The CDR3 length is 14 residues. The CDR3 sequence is CASTTTGWNTEAFF. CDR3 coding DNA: TGTGCCAGCACCACGACAGGGTGGAACACTGAAGCTTTCTTT.

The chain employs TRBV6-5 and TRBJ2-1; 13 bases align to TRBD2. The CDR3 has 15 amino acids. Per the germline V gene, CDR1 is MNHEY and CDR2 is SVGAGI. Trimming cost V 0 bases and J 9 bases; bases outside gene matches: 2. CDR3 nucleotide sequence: TGTGCCAGCAGTTACTCTACTAGCGGGAGGGTTGAGCAGTTCTTC. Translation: CASSYSTSGRVEQFF.

CDR3 DNA: TGTGCCAGCTCACCAAGGGAGGGGGACGACACTGAAGCTTTCTTT. As protein: CASSPREGDDTEAFF. The chain has TRBV18 and TRBJ1-1; D possibly corresponds to TRBD1 (6 bases). CDR3 size: 15 residues. Germline CDR1 is KGHSH and CDR2 is LQKENI. V shed 2 bases and J shed 3 bases, with 13 bases lying between them.

CDR3 DNA: TGTGCCAGCAGCCCCACAGGGTGGAGCTCTGGAAACACCATATATTTT. It yields the protein CASSPTGWSSGNTIYF. The rearrangement joins TRBV7-8 to TRBJ1-3; the D gene is possibly TRBD1 (6 bases). The CDR3 is 16 amino acids. CDR1 is SGHVS, CDR2 FQNEAQ, per germline. The V gene lost 5 bases and the J gene lost 0 bases, with 14 bases spanning the gap.

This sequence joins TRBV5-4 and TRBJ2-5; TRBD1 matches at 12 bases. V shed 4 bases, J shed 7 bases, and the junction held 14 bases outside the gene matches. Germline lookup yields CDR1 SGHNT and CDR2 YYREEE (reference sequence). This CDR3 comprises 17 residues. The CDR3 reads CASSRLRDRGLRGTQYF. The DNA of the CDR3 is TGTGCCAGCAGCCGACTCCGGGACAGGGGGCTTCGGGGGACCCAGTACTTC.

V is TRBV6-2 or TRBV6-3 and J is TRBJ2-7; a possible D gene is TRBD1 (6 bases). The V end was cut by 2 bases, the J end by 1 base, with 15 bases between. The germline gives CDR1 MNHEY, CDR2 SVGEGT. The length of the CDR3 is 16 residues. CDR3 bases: TGTGCCAGCAGTTACATACAGGGTTCGGGATCCTACGAGCAGTACTTC. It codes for CASSYIQGSGSYEQYF.

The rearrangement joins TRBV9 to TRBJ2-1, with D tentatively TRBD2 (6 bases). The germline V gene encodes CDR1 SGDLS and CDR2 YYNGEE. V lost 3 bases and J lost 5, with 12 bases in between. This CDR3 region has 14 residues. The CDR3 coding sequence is TGTGCCAGCAGCGCCGCTCGGGAGCACAATGAGCAGTTCTTC. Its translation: CASSAAREHNEQFF.

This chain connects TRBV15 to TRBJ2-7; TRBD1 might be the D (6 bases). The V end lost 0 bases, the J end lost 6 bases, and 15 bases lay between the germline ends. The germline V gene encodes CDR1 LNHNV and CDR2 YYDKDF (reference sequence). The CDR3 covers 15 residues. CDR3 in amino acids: CATSRDRDILTEQYF. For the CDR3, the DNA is TGTGCCACCAGCAGAGACCGGGACATATTGACCGAGCAGTACTTC.